The entry below gives a single T cell receptor (beta chain) sequence along with its context. This sample stems from a study of T cell clones after liver transplantation. Study information: Without induction therapy, subjects received standard immunosuppression until 12-24 months post-transplant.

Only in-frame clones appear in the TCRdb table, and some are missing; sequencing was by immunoSEQ multiplex PCR. Seen here are tens of thousands of clones, over 80% observed once, and the top ten hold roughly 2.8%. This receptor was obtained from a human patient who received a liver transplant. The graft donor may have contributed some T cells. The sequencing here drew on CD4+ T cells from blood, taken at the 22-month timepoint.

The CDR3 is CASSVSRGANTGELFF. CDR3 nucleotide sequence: TGTGCCAGCAGCGTTTCCAGGGGGGCAAACACCGGGGAGCTGTTTTTT. The chain links TRBV9 to TRBJ2-2, with D maybe TRBD1 (7 bases). The CDR3 extends over 16 amino acids. The V gene's germline CDR1 is SGDLS and CDR2 YYNGEE. The V end lost 2 bases, the J end lost 2 bases, and 13 bases lay between the germline ends.